The rows below give T cell receptor beta chains drawn from one sample of a study of regulatory T cells in long-lasting Graves disease. TCRdb re-called the multiplex PCR reads through MiXCR, storing one row per CDR3 protein. Of 400,000 to 550,000 distinct CDR3 sequences in the sample, about 16% were seen once. The same data also went into a second study, on T cells in Graves' hyperthyroidism and ophthalmopathy.

The input for sequencing was peripheral blood mononuclear cells (PBMCs), taken at new diagnosis, from a patient treated with antithyroid drugs. These receptors were collected from a woman aged 25 to 39 with Graves disease. The conserved cysteine and the conserved F or W are not part of the CDR3 here. The order of the fields is J gene, V gene, CDR3 protein.

TRBJ2-1,TRBV6-9,ASSYSGASDSYNEQF
TRBJ2-2,TRBV11-2,ASSLFRGRNTGELF
TRBJ2-5,TRBV5-1,ASQEGVGETQY
TRBJ1-5,TRBV10-1,ASLVPGGNQPQH
TRBJ2-3,TRBV12-3/TRBV12-4,ASRVARRAPDTQY
TRBJ1-5,TRBV30,AWAGGVDQPQH
TRBJ2-5,TRBV24-1,ATSEGGRQETQY
TRBJ1-3,TRBV7-9,ASSPSTGNTIY
TRBJ2-1,TRBV20-1,SAREGTGGKGQF
TRBJ1-2,TRBV12-3/TRBV12-4,ASRGPYGYT
TRBJ2-1,TRBV9,ASSVGAVSYNEQF
TRBJ2-1,TRBV5-1,ASSSLAQNEQF
TRBJ2-5,TRBV13,ASSLRTLQETQY
TRBJ2-1,TRBV19,ASSTQPSLAGKGNEQF
TRBJ1-1,TRBV28,ASSSYGTGNTEAF
TRBJ2-1,TRBV11-2,ASSQDEAGGPNEQF
TRBJ2-5,TRBV11-3,ASSDAGGVETQY
TRBJ2-1,TRBV10-1,ASSEGGSNEQF
TRBJ1-4,TRBV3-1,ASSQLSDGLF
TRBJ2-5,TRBV2,ASRPVLTSGAQETQY
TRBJ2-2,TRBV12-3/TRBV12-4,ASSFRALNTGELF
TRBJ2-5,TRBV24-1,ATSVIGDGETQY
TRBJ1-4,TRBV10-3,TISESQQGREKLF
NA,TRBV7-8,ASSTGLAGDQETQY